A single sample is the source of the 5 T cell receptor beta chains below, sequenced in a study of blood T cells in healthy people across ages. A J-beta primer mix and a sample-barcoded 5' primer were used in a second PCR of about 6 to 12 cycles. TCRdb independently ran MiXCR on the 5' RACE reads; one entry per CDR3 protein. The sample has 1.2 million to 1.5 million distinct CDR3 sequences, around 55% seen once. The material sequenced was blood. The receptors originated from a young man in good health.

This chain connects TRBV10-3 to TRBJ2-7, with 10 bases fitting TRBD2. The V gene end was trimmed by 6 bases and the J gene end by 4 bases; junction bases not matched to a gene: 6. In germline, CDR1 is ENHRY, CDR2 SYGVKD. The CDR3 covers 14 residues. The CDR3 here is CAIRGLADTYEQYF. In nucleotides, the CDR3 is TGTGCCATCAGAGGACTAGCGGACACGTACGAGCAGTACTTC.

The chain combines TRBV7-2 with TRBJ1-4; TRBD1 is a possible D gene (6 bases). The CDR3 totals 14 residues. V shed 1 base and J shed 10 bases, with 13 bases lying between them. Germline lookup yields CDR1 SGHTA and CDR2 FQGNSA. CDR3: CASSLGRQEGKLFF. CDR3 DNA: TGTGCCAGCAGCTTAGGCCGACAGGAGGGAAAACTGTTTTTT.

This chain links TRBV7-2 with TRBJ2-1, with 12 bases that match TRBD2. CDR1 and CDR2 from the germline V gene are SGHTA and FQGNSA. This CDR3 is 16 amino acids long. Trimming removed 6 bases from V and 9 bases from J; junction bases left unmatched: 12. Here the CDR3 DNA reads TGTGCCAGCAGTCAAATTCTAGCGGGGGGGTTCAGTGAGCAGTTCTTC. Translating gives CASSQILAGGFSEQFF.

This clonotype has just a few counts. V usage is TRBV20-1 and J usage is TRBJ1-5; 7 bases line up with TRBD1. This CDR3 is built from 16 residues. Germline-derived CDR1 and CDR2 are DFQATT and SNEGSKA (reference sequence). V was clipped by 2 bases and J by 2 bases; unmatched bases: 9. This CDR3 reads CSARKTGTAGNQPQHF. CDR3 DNA sequence: TGCAGTGCTAGAAAAACCGGGACAGCGGGCAATCAGCCCCAGCATTTT.

The table lists this clonotype with a few counts. V and J are TRBV10-3 and TRBJ2-4; D gene ambiguous. The CDR3 runs to 20 residues. Trimming removed 0 bases from V and 0 bases from J, with 21 bases in between. Germline V gene sequence: CDR1 ENHRY, CDR2 SYGVKD. CDR3 region: CAISESTTSPPSLAKNIQYF. CDR3 in DNA: TGTGCCATCAGTGAGTCTACAACATCCCCACCATCCCTAGCCAAAAACATTCAGTACTTC.